This is a list of T cell receptor beta chains from one sample in a study of blood T cell repertoires in COVID-19. Libraries were prepared by immunoSEQ multiplex PCR; TCRdb keeps only in-frame clonotypes and omits some of them. This table has roughly 300,000 clones, 80% to 85% appearing once. Material for sequencing was peripheral blood. The source of these receptors is a woman between 55 and 75 years old with active or convalescent COVID-19. The CDR3 runs from the conserved cysteine through the conserved F or W. A D gene is named only where the DNA matches it firmly. A row's size may be missing; if present it is once, few, many or a size class.

len: 16
v_gene: TRBV11-3
j_gene: TRBJ2-3
d_gene: TRBD2
abundance: .
CDR3aa: CASSLEAGEGTDTQYF
CDR3nt: TGTGCCAGCAGCTTAGAAGCGGGGGAAGGCACAGATACGCAGTATTTT

len: 15
v_gene: TRBV9
j_gene: TRBJ2-5
d_gene: .
abundance: .
CDR3aa: CASSDPRAYQETQYF
CDR3nt: TGTGCCAGCAGCGACCCCAGGGCTTACCAAGAGACCCAGTACTTC

len: 11
v_gene: TRBV29-1
j_gene: TRBJ2-5
d_gene: .
abundance: once
CDR3aa: CSVDPAGDQYF
CDR3nt: TGCAGCGTAGATCCCGCCGGGGACCAGTACTTC

len: 14
v_gene: TRBV28
j_gene: TRBJ1-6
d_gene: TRBD1
abundance: .
CDR3aa: CASSFWTGESPLHF
CDR3nt: TGTGCCAGCAGTTTTTGGACAGGGGAGTCACCCCTCCACTTT

len: 16
v_gene: TRBV12-5
j_gene: TRBJ1-6
d_gene: .
abundance: .
CDR3aa: CASGLVIGGRNSPLHF
CDR3nt: TGTGCTAGTGGTTTGGTGATCGGGGGGCGGAATTCACCCCTCCACTTT

len: 12
v_gene: TRBV11-3
j_gene: TRBJ2-1
d_gene: .
abundance: .
CDR3aa: CASSLAGTRRFF
CDR3nt: TGTGCCAGCAGCTTAGCCGGGACAAGGAGGTTCTTC

len: 13
v_gene: TRBV11-1
j_gene: TRBJ1-5
d_gene: .
abundance: .
CDR3aa: CASSFGGNQPQHF
CDR3nt: TGTGCCAGCAGCTTCGGCGGGAATCAGCCCCAGCATTTT

len: 17
v_gene: TRBV3-1/TRBV3-2
j_gene: TRBJ2-1
d_gene: .
abundance: .
CDR3aa: CASSPRSGAVALGEQFF
CDR3nt: TGTGCCAGCAGCCCAAGATCGGGAGCCGTTGCGTTGGGTGAGCAGTTCTTC

len: 15
v_gene: TRBV29-1
j_gene: TRBJ2-6
d_gene: .
abundance: .
CDR3aa: CSVLTSFSGANVLTF
CDR3nt: TGCAGCGTGCTGACTTCCTTCTCTGGGGCCAACGTCCTGACTTTC

len: 15
v_gene: TRBV28
j_gene: TRBJ1-4
d_gene: TRBD1
abundance: .
CDR3aa: CASSRTGEGNEKLFF
CDR3nt: TGTGCCAGCAGTCGGACAGGAGAGGGAAATGAAAAACTGTTTTTT

len: 19
v_gene: TRBV6-4
j_gene: TRBJ2-3
d_gene: TRBD1
abundance: .
CDR3aa: CASSDKGQGSPWGTDTQYF
CDR3nt: TGTGCCAGCAGTGACAAGGGACAGGGCTCACCCTGGGGCACAGATACGCAGTATTTT

len: 15
v_gene: TRBV5-4
j_gene: TRBJ1-3
d_gene: .
abundance: .
CDR3aa: CASSLAQGTGNTIYF
CDR3nt: TGTGCCAGCAGCTTGGCGCAGGGGACGGGAAACACCATATATTTT

len: 17
v_gene: TRBV21-1
j_gene: TRBJ2-3
d_gene: .
abundance: .
CDR3aa: CASSKPVAGGGTDTQYF
CDR3nt: TGTGCCAGCAGCAAACCAGTAGCGGGGGGGGGCACAGATACGCAGTATTTT

len: 16
v_gene: TRBV23-1
j_gene: TRBJ2-1
d_gene: TRBD1
abundance: .
CDR3aa: CASSGPRDRVLYEQFF
CDR3nt: TGCGCCAGCAGCGGACCGAGGGACAGGGTGTTATATGAGCAGTTCTTC

len: 16
v_gene: TRBV6-4
j_gene: TRBJ2-5
d_gene: .
abundance: .
CDR3aa: CASSDSRRGEQETQYF
CDR3nt: TGTGCCAGCAGTGACTCGAGACGCGGGGAACAAGAGACCCAGTACTTC

len: 14
v_gene: TRBV9
j_gene: TRBJ1-2
d_gene: .
abundance: .
CDR3aa: CASSAGGVGDGYTF
CDR3nt: TGTGCCAGCAGCGCGGGAGGGGTAGGGGATGGCTACACCTTC

len: 23
v_gene: TRBV4-2
j_gene: TRBJ1-4
d_gene: TRBD1
abundance: .
CDR3aa: CASSQLGGQGAVIGRPTNEKLFF
CDR3nt: TGTGCCAGCAGCCAATTGGGGGGGCAGGGGGCCGTTATCGGGCGACCAACTAATGAAAAACTGTTTTTT

len: 15
v_gene: TRBV5-8
j_gene: TRBJ1-1
d_gene: .
abundance: .
CDR3aa: CASSLGQRQNTEAFF
CDR3nt: TGTGCCAGCAGCTTGGGACAACGACAGAACACTGAAGCTTTCTTT

len: 10
v_gene: TRBV2
j_gene: TRBJ1-2
d_gene: .
abundance: .
CDR3aa: CASSGGGYTF
CDR3nt: TGTGCCAGCAGCGGTGGTGGCTACACCTTC

len: 14
v_gene: TRBV7-3
j_gene: TRBJ2-1
d_gene: TRBD1
abundance: .
CDR3aa: CASSRDRGGNEQFF
CDR3nt: TGTGCCAGCAGCCGAGACAGGGGTGGGAATGAGCAGTTCTTC

len: 15
v_gene: TRBV13
j_gene: TRBJ2-1
d_gene: .
abundance: .
CDR3aa: CASSLVLGPDNEQFF
CDR3nt: TGTGCCAGCAGCTTGGTGCTGGGGCCCGACAATGAGCAGTTCTTC

len: 16
v_gene: TRBV11-2
j_gene: TRBJ1-6
d_gene: .
abundance: .
CDR3aa: CASSSNGQAQGAPLHF
CDR3nt: TGTGCCAGCAGCTCGAATGGACAAGCCCAAGGGGCACCCCTCCACTTT

len: 13
v_gene: TRBV9
j_gene: TRBJ2-7
d_gene: .
abundance: .
CDR3aa: CASSELQGTEQYF
CDR3nt: TGTGCCAGCAGCGAGCTACAGGGAACCGAGCAGTACTTC

len: 18
v_gene: TRBV21-1
j_gene: TRBJ1-2
d_gene: .
abundance: .
CDR3aa: CASSTFTGGAGGNYGYTF
CDR3nt: TGTGCCAGCAGCACTTTTACAGGGGGCGCGGGCGGCAACTATGGCTACACCTTC

len: 14
v_gene: TRBV5-4
j_gene: TRBJ1-4
d_gene: .
abundance: few
CDR3aa: CASSLGGEKGKLFF
CDR3nt: TGTGCCAGCAGCTTGGGGGGGGAAAAGGGAAAACTGTTTTTT

len: 14
v_gene: TRBV28
j_gene: TRBJ1-2
d_gene: .
abundance: .
CDR3aa: CAVARGVAPYGYTF
CDR3nt: TGTGCCGTAGCTCGCGGGGTAGCCCCCTATGGCTACACCTTC

len: 13
v_gene: TRBV7-2
j_gene: TRBJ2-7
d_gene: .
abundance: .
CDR3aa: CASRESGSYEQYF
CDR3nt: TGTGCCAGCCGTGAGAGTGGCTCCTACGAGCAGTACTTC

len: 14
v_gene: TRBV25-1
j_gene: TRBJ1-2
d_gene: .
abundance: .
CDR3aa: CASSEVSRSYGYTF
CDR3nt: TGTGCCAGCAGTGAAGTGAGCCGAAGCTATGGCTACACCTTC

len: 16
v_gene: TRBV2
j_gene: TRBJ2-1
d_gene: TRBD2
abundance: .
CDR3aa: CASRPGTSGAYNEQFF
CDR3nt: TGTGCCAGCAGACCCGGGACTAGCGGGGCCTACAATGAGCAGTTCTTC

len: 13
v_gene: TRBV7-2
j_gene: TRBJ2-1
d_gene: .
abundance: .
CDR3aa: CASSLQAYNEQFF
CDR3nt: TGTGCCAGCAGCTTACAAGCATACAATGAGCAGTTCTTC

len: 16
v_gene: TRBV18
j_gene: TRBJ2-7
d_gene: .
abundance: .
CDR3aa: CASSRDNPHLNYEQYF
CDR3nt: TGTGCCAGCTCAAGGGACAACCCACACTTAAACTACGAGCAGTACTTC

len: 11
v_gene: TRBV21-1
j_gene: TRBJ1-2
d_gene: .
abundance: .
CDR3aa: CASRQGYGYTF
CDR3nt: TGTGCCAGTAGACAGGGTTATGGCTACACCTTC

len: 14
v_gene: TRBV24-1
j_gene: TRBJ2-3
d_gene: TRBD1
abundance: .
CDR3aa: CATSRTGGPDTQYF
CDR3nt: TGTGCCACCAGCCGGACAGGGGGCCCCGATACGCAGTATTTT

len: 12
v_gene: TRBV3-1/TRBV3-2
j_gene: TRBJ2-3
d_gene: .
abundance: once
CDR3aa: CASSPIGDTQYF
CDR3nt: TGTGCCAGCAGCCCGATCGGAGATACGCAGTATTTT

len: 15
v_gene: TRBV25-1
j_gene: TRBJ1-2
d_gene: .
abundance: .
CDR3aa: CASSAYLVSNYGYTF
CDR3nt: TGTGCCAGCAGTGCCTATCTGGTCTCTAACTATGGCTACACCTTC

len: 15
v_gene: TRBV18
j_gene: TRBJ2-7
d_gene: .
abundance: once
CDR3aa: CASSLTRGGTYEQYF
CDR3nt: TGTGCCAGCTCATTAACACGAGGGGGTACCTACGAGCAGTACTTC

len: 17
v_gene: TRBV7-2
j_gene: TRBJ2-3
d_gene: TRBD1
abundance: once
CDR3aa: CASTRRRGRGSTDTQYF
CDR3nt: TGTGCCAGCACCCGGCGCAGGGGGCGGGGTAGCACAGATACGCAGTATTTT

len: 13
v_gene: TRBV11-2
j_gene: TRBJ2-7
d_gene: .
abundance: .
CDR3aa: CASRGGFGYEQYF
CDR3nt: TGTGCCAGCAGAGGAGGGTTCGGCTACGAGCAGTACTTC

len: 14
v_gene: TRBV11-3
j_gene: TRBJ1-1
d_gene: .
abundance: few
CDR3aa: CASSLGGDYTEAFF
CDR3nt: TGTGCCAGCAGCTTAGGGGGCGATTACACTGAAGCTTTCTTT

len: 13
v_gene: TRBV6-5
j_gene: TRBJ2-5
d_gene: TRBD2
abundance: once
CDR3aa: CASSQTSPETQYF
CDR3nt: TGTGCCAGCAGTCAGACTAGCCCAGAGACCCAGTACTTC

len: 15
v_gene: TRBV7-8
j_gene: TRBJ2-5
d_gene: .
abundance: .
CDR3aa: CASSLLSRGGETQYF
CDR3nt: TGTGCCAGCAGCTTATTAAGCAGGGGAGGGGAGACCCAGTACTTC

len: 17
v_gene: TRBV7-2
j_gene: TRBJ2-7
d_gene: TRBD2
abundance: .
CDR3aa: CASSLGVRTGGSYEQYF
CDR3nt: TGTGCCAGCAGCTTGGGGGTTAGAACCGGCGGGAGTTACGAGCAGTACTTC

len: 14
v_gene: TRBV7-3
j_gene: TRBJ1-6
d_gene: TRBD1
abundance: .
CDR3aa: CASSSGQGGSPLHF
CDR3nt: TGTGCCAGCAGCTCGGGACAGGGAGGTTCACCCCTCCACTTT

len: 15
v_gene: TRBV18
j_gene: TRBJ2-2
d_gene: .
abundance: .
CDR3aa: CASSPQGTGTGELFF
CDR3nt: TGTGCCAGCTCACCCCAGGGGACGGGCACCGGGGAGCTGTTTTTT

len: 14
v_gene: TRBV5-1
j_gene: TRBJ1-2
d_gene: TRBD1
abundance: once
CDR3aa: CASSSGQGADGYTF
CDR3nt: TGCGCCAGCAGCTCCGGACAGGGGGCGGATGGCTACACCTTC

len: 15
v_gene: TRBV5-3
j_gene: TRBJ2-2
d_gene: TRBD2
abundance: .
CDR3aa: CARSLAGGYTGELFF
CDR3nt: TGTGCCAGAAGCTTGGCGGGGGGGTACACCGGGGAGCTGTTTTTT

len: 15
v_gene: TRBV10-3
j_gene: TRBJ2-1
d_gene: TRBD1
abundance: .
CDR3aa: CAISTPGQWDNEQFF
CDR3nt: TGTGCCATCAGCACGCCGGGACAGTGGGACAATGAGCAGTTCTTC

len: 15
v_gene: TRBV11-2
j_gene: TRBJ2-3
d_gene: TRBD2
abundance: once
CDR3aa: CASSPRGGRTDTQYF
CDR3nt: TGTGCCAGCAGCCCGCGGGGGGGCCGCACAGATACGCAGTATTTT

len: 16
v_gene: TRBV19
j_gene: TRBJ1-6
d_gene: TRBD1
abundance: .
CDR3aa: CASSMRTGQYNSPLHF
CDR3nt: TGTGCCAGTAGTATGAGGACAGGGCAGTATAATTCACCCCTCCACTTT

len: 15
v_gene: TRBV7-9
j_gene: TRBJ2-1
d_gene: .
abundance: .
CDR3aa: CASSLQGSSYNEQFF
CDR3nt: TGTGCCAGCAGCTTACAGGGAAGCTCCTACAATGAGCAGTTCTTC

len: 14
v_gene: TRBV6-5
j_gene: TRBJ1-2
d_gene: .
abundance: .
CDR3aa: CASSQGGEGYGYTF
CDR3nt: TGTGCCAGCAGCCAGGGAGGGGAAGGGTATGGCTACACCTTC

len: 15
v_gene: TRBV19
j_gene: TRBJ1-4
d_gene: .
abundance: .
CDR3aa: CASSIRGQKNEKLFF
CDR3nt: TGTGCCAGTAGTATAAGGGGACAAAAAAATGAAAAACTGTTTTTT

len: 14
v_gene: TRBV5-1
j_gene: TRBJ2-1
d_gene: TRBD2
abundance: .
CDR3aa: CASETSGGYNEQFF
CDR3nt: TGCGCCAGCGAAACTAGCGGGGGGTACAATGAGCAGTTCTTC

len: 17
v_gene: TRBV7-9
j_gene: TRBJ2-3
d_gene: TRBD2
abundance: .
CDR3aa: CASSGDAWGGVGDTQYF
CDR3nt: TGTGCCAGCAGCGGGGACGCCTGGGGAGGGGTAGGAGATACGCAGTATTTT

len: 13
v_gene: TRBV27
j_gene: TRBJ2-7
d_gene: .
abundance: .
CDR3aa: CASSLPGTYEQYF
CDR3nt: TGTGCCAGCAGTCTGCCGGGAACCTACGAGCAGTACTTC